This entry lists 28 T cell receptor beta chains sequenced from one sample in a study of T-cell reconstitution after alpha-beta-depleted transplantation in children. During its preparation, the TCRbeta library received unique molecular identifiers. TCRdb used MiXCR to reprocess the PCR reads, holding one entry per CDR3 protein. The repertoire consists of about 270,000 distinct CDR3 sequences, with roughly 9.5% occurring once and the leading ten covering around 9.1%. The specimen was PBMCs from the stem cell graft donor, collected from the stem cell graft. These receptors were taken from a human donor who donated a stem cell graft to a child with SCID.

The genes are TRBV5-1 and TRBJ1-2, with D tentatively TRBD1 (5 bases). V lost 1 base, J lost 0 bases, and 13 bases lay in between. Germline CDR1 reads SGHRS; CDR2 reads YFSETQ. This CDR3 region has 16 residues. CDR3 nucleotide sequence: TGCGCCAGCAGCTTGTCCGGAGACAGTTCTAACTATGGCTACACCTTC. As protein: CASSLSGDSSNYGYTF.

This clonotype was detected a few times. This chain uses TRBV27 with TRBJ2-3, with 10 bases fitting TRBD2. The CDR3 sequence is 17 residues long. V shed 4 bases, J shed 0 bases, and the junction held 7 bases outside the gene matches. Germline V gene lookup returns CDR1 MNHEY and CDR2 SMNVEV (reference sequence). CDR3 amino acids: CASSSVLAGASTDTQYF. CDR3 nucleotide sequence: TGTGCCAGCAGTTCGGTCCTAGCGGGGGCTAGCACAGATACGCAGTATTTT.

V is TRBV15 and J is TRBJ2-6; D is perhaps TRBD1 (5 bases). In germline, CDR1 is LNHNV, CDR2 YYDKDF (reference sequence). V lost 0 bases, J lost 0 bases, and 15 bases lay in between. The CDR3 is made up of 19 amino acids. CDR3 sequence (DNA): TGTGCCACCAGCAGAGATCAGGGCAGGGCCATCTCTGGGGCCAACGTCCTGACTTTC. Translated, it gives CATSRDQGRAISGANVLTF.

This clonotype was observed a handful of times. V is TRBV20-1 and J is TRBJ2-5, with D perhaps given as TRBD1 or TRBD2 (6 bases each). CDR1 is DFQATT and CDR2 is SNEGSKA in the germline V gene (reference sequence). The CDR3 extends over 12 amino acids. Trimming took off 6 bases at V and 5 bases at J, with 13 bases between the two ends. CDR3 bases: TGCAGTGCAGGGGGGATGTACGAGACCCAGTACTTC. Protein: CSAGGMYETQYF.

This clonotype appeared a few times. Here the CDR3 DNA reads TGTGCCAGCAGCCCCGCCTTGGGGTCAACAAATGAGCAGTTCTTC. Its protein product is CASSPALGSTNEQFF. The chain combines TRBV9 with TRBJ2-1; D ambiguous. This CDR3 region has 15 residues. Trimming removed 4 bases at V and 7 bases at J, with 18 bases between. In germline, CDR1 is SGDLS, CDR2 YYNGEE.

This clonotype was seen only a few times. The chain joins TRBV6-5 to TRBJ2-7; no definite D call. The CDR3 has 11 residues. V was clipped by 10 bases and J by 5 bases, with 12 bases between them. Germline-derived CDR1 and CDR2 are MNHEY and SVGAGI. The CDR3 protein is CATVFLHEQYF. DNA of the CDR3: TGTGCCACCGTATTCCTTCACGAGCAGTACTTC.

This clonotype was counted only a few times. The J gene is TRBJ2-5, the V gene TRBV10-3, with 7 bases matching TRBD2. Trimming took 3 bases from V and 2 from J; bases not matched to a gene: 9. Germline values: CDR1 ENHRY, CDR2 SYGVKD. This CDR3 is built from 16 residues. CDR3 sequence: CAISDDHGTTQETQYF. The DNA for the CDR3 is TGTGCCATCAGTGACGACCACGGGACTACACAAGAGACCCAGTACTTC.

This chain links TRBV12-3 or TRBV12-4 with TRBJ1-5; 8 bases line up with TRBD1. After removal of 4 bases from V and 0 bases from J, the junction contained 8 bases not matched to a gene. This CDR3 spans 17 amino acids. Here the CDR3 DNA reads TGTGCCAGCAGTTGGGCAGGGGGCTTTACTAGCAATCAGCCCCAGCATTTT. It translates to CASSWAGGFTSNQPQHF.

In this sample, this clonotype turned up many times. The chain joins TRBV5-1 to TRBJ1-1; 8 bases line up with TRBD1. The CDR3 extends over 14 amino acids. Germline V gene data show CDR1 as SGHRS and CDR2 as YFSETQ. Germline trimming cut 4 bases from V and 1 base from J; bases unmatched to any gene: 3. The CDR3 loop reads CASSKQGGNTEAFF. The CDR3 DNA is TGCGCCAGCAGCAAACAGGGGGGGAACACTGAAGCTTTCTTT. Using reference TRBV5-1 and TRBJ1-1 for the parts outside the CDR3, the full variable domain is KAGVTQTPRYLIKTRGQQVTLSCSPISGHRSVSWYQQTPGQGLQFLFEYFSETQRNKGNFPGRFSGRQFSNSRSEMNVSTLELGDSALYLCASSKQGGNTEAFFGQGTRLTVV.

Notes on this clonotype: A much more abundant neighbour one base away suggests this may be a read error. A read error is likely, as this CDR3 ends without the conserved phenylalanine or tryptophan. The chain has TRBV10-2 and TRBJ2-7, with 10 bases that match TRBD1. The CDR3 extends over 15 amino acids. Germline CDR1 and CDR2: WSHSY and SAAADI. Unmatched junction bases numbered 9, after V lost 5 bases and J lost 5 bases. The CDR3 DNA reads TGCGCCAGCAGTAGCACCGGGACAGGGGAGCACGAGCAGTACCTC. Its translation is CASSSTGTGEHEQYL.

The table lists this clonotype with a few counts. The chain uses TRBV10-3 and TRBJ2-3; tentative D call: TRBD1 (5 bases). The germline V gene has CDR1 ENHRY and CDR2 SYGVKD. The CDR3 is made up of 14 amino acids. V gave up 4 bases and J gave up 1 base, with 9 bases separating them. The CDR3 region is CAISGGQGTDTQYF. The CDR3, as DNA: TGTGCCATCAGTGGGGGCCAGGGCACAGATACGCAGTATTTT.

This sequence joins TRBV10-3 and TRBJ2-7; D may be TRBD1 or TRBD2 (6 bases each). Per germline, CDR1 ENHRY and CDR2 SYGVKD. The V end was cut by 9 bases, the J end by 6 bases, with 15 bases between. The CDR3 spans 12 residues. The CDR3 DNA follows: TGTGCCATAGGAGGGGGATTTGGCGAGCAGTACTTC. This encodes CAIGGGFGEQYF.

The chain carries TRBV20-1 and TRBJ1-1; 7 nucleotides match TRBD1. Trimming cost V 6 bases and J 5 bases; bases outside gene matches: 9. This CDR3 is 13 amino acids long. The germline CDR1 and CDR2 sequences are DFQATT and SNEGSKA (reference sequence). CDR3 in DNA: TGCAGTGCGCCCACAGGGGTGTGGACTGAAGCTTTCTTT. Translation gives CSAPTGVWTEAFF.

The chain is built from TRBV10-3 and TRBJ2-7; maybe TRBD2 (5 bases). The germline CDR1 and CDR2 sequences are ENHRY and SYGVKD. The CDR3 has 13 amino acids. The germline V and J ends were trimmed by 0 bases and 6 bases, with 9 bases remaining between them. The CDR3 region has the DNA TGTGCCATCAGTGAGTCGAGGGCGAGCGAGCAGTACTTC. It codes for CAISESRASEQYF.

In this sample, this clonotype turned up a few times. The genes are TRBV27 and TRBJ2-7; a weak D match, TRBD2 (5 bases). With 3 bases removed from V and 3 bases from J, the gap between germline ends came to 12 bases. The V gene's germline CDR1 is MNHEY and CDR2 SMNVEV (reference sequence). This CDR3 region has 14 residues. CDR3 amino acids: CASSFNGVYYEQYF. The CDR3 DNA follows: TGTGCCAGCAGTTTTAACGGGGTTTACTACGAGCAGTACTTC.

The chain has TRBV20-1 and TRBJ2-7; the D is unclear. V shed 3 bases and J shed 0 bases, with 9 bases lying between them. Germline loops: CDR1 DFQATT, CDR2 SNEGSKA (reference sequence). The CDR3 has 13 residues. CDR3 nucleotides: TGCAGTGCTAGGGACCGATTCTCCTACGAGCAGTACTTC. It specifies CSARDRFSYEQYF.

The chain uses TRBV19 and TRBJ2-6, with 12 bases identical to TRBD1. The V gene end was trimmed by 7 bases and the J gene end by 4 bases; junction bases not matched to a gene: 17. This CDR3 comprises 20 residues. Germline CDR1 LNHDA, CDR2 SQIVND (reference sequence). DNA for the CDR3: TGTGCCAGTACCCTCTACTCCGGGACAGGGGGCGCATCGGGGGCCAACGTCCTGACTTTC. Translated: CASTLYSGTGGASGANVLTF.

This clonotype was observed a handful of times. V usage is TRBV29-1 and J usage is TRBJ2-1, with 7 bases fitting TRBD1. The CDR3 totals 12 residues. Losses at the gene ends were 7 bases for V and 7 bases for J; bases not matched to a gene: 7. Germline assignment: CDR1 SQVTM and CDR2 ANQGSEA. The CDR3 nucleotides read TGCAGCGCCTTGACAGGGCCAAATGAGCAGTTCTTC. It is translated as CSALTGPNEQFF.

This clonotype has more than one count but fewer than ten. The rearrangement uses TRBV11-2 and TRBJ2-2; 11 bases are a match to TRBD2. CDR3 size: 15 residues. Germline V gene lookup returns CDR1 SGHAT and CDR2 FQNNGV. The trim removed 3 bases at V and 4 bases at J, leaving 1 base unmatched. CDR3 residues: CASSFSGGATGELFF. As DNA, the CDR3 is TGTGCCAGCAGCTTTAGCGGGGGGGCCACCGGGGAGCTGTTTTTT.

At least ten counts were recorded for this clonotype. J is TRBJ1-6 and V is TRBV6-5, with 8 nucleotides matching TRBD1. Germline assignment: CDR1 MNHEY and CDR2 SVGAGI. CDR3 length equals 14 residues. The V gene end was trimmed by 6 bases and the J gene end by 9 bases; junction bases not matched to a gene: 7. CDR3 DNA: TGTGCCAGCAGAGGACAGGGAAAGGGTTCACCCCTCCACTTT. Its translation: CASRGQGKGSPLHF.

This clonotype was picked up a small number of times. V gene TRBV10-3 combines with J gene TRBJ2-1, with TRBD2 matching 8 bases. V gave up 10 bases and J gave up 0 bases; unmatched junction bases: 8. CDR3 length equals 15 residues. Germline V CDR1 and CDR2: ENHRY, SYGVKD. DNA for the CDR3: TGTGCCACCGGAGCGGGGGCGAGCTCCTACAATGAGCAGTTCTTC. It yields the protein CATGAGASSYNEQFF.

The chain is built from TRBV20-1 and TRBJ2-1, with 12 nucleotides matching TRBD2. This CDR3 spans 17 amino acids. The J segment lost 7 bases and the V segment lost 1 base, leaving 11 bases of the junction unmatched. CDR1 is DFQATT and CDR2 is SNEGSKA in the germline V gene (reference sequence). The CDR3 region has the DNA TGCAGTGCTAGAGCGTGGGCTAGCGGGGGGGCCGGGAATGAGCAGTTCTTC. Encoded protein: CSARAWASGGAGNEQFF.

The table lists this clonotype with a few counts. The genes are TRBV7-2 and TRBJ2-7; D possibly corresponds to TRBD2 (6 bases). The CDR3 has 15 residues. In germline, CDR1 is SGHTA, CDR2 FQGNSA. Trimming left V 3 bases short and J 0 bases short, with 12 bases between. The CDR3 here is CASSFFTSSSYEQYF. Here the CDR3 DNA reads TGTGCCAGCAGCTTTTTTACTAGCAGCTCCTACGAGCAGTACTTC.

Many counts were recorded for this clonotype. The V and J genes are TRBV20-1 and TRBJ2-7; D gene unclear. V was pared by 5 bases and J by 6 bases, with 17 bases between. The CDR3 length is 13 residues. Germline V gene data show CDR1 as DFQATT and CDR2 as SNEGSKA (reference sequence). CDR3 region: CSAPGPKDLEQYF. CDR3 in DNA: TGCAGTGCTCCCGGGCCAAAGGATCTCGAGCAGTACTTC.

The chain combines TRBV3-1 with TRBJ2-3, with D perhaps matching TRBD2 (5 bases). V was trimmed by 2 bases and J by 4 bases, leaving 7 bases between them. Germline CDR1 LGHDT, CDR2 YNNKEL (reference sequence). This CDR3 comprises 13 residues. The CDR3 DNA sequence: TGTGCCAGCAGCCAACAGAGGGCAGATACGCAGTATTTT. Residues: CASSQQRADTQYF.

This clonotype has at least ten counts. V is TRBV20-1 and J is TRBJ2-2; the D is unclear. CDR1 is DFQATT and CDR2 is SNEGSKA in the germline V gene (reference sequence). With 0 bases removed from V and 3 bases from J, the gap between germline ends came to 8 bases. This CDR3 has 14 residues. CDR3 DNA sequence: TGCAGTGCTAGAGATGGGGTTCACACCGGGGAGCTGTTTTTT. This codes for CSARDGVHTGELFF.

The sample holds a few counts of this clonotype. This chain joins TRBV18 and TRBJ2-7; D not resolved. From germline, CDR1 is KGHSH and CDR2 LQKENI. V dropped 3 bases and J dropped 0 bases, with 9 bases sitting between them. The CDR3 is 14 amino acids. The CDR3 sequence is CASSPTVPSYEQYF. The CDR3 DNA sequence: TGTGCCAGCTCACCGACGGTCCCCTCCTACGAGCAGTACTTC.

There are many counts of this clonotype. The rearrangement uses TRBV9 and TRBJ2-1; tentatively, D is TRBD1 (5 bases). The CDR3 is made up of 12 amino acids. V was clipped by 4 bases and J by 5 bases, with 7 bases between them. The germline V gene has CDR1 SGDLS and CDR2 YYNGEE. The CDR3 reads CASSPRDNEQFF. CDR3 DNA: TGTGCCAGCAGCCCCAGGGACAATGAGCAGTTCTTC. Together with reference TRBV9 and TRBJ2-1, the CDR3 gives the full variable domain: DSGVTQTPKHLITATGQRVTLRCSPRSGDLSVYWYQQSLDQGLQFLIQYYNGEERAKGNILERFSAQQFPDLHSELNLSSLELGDSALYFCASSPRDNEQFFGPGTRLTVL.